The 13 T cell receptor beta chains below were found in one sample sequenced in a study of T cell repertoires in cytomegalovirus infection. Their target antigens are unknown. Each CDR3 protein gets one entry after TCRdb re-called the reads with MiXCR. The data hold roughly 90,000 distinct CDR3 sequences, with 25% to 30% observed a single time. The input for sequencing was CD8+ T cells from cultured PBMCs, taken from culture after CMV antigen stimulation. These receptors came from a human donor in good health (CMV status not recorded). Some clones in this sample may be carry-over from other donors' samples.

This chain links TRBV25-1 with TRBJ2-2; D possibly corresponds to TRBD1 (5 bases). Per germline, CDR1 MGHDK and CDR2 SYGVNS. Trimming cost V 2 bases and J 6 bases, with 16 bases left between them. This CDR3 spans 16 amino acids. In DNA form, the CDR3 reads TGTGCCAGCAGTGAAAGTTGGTCAGGGCTTCCCGGGGAGCTGTTTTTT. It encodes CASSESWSGLPGELFF. Filled out from reference TRBV25-1 and TRBJ2-2, the complete variable domain reads EADIYQTPRYLVIGTGKKITLECSQTMGHDKMYWYQQDPGMELHLIHYSYGVNSTEKGDLSSESTVSRIRTEHFPLTLESARPSHTSQYLCASSESWSGLPGELFFGEGSRLTVL.

The chain recombines TRBV6-6 with TRBJ1-6; tentative D call: TRBD1 (5 bases). Germline V gene sequence: CDR1 MNHNY, CDR2 SVGAGI (reference sequence). This CDR3 spans 15 amino acids. Trimming took off 6 bases at V and 7 bases at J, with 16 bases between the two ends. CDR3 in DNA: TGTGCCAGCAGGGATCCCTGGGGGGGAAATTCACCCCTCCACTTT. Translating it yields CASRDPWGGNSPLHF.

This sequence joins TRBV12-3 or TRBV12-4 and TRBJ2-3; the D is unclear. The V end lost 0 bases, the J end lost 6 bases, and 7 bases lay between the germline ends. CDR3 length: 13 amino acids. DNA of the CDR3: TGTGCCAGCAGTTTAGCGGGGTCGGATACGCAGTATTTT. Protein sequence: CASSLAGSDTQYF.

As concerns this clonotype: Since no conserved phenylalanine or tryptophan closes the CDR3, a read error is the likely cause. The DNA is omitted, as the CDR3 cannot be located on it reliably, and the CDR3 follows TCRdb's listing. The chain joins TRBV6-2 or TRBV6-3 to TRBJ1-1; the listed D gene, TRBD1, was not tested against the DNA. Germline V gene lookup returns CDR1 MNHEY and CDR2 SVGEGT. With termini counted, the CDR3 has 9 amino acids. The CDR3 here is CASSGGLEA.

This clonotype was detected a few times. The J gene is TRBJ2-1, the V gene TRBV9, with D possibly TRBD1 on 7 matching bases. V was trimmed by 4 bases and J by 9 bases, leaving 8 bases between them. Germline V gives CDR1 SGDLS, CDR2 YYNGEE. The CDR3 is 11 amino acids. The CDR3 protein is CASSQGGEQFF. The DNA of the CDR3 is TGTGCCAGCAGCCAGGGGGGTGAGCAGTTCTTC.

Only a few counts were recorded for this clonotype. The V and J genes are TRBV7-6 and TRBJ2-1; D unresolved. The CDR3 extends over 17 amino acids. V lost 5 bases and J 3 bases, leaving 20 bases between the germline ends. CDR1 is SGHVS and CDR2 is FNYEAQ in the germline V gene. CDR3 region: CASSPPLQVQVYNEQFF. Written as DNA, the CDR3 is TGTGCCAGCAGCCCTCCGCTCCAAGTCCAAGTCTACAATGAGCAGTTCTTC.

The chain links TRBV7-9 to TRBJ1-2; D unresolved. The V end was cut by 5 bases, the J end by 1 base, with 8 bases between. CDR1 and CDR2 (germline): SEHNR, FQNEAQ (reference sequence). This CDR3 has 13 amino acids. In nucleotides, the CDR3 is TGTGCCAGCAGCACGACTCTTAACTATGGCTACACCTTC. Amino acid sequence: CASSTTLNYGYTF. The full variable domain, its missing parts supplied by reference TRBV7-9 and TRBJ1-2, is DTGVSQNPRHKITKRGQNVTFRCDPISEHNRLYWYRQTLGQGPEFLTYFQNEAQLEKSRLLSDRFSAERPKGSFSTLEIQRTEQGDSAMYLCASSTTLNYGYTFGSGTRLTVV.

The chain couples TRBV19 to TRBJ1-5; no definite D call. The V gene lost 1 base and the J gene lost 3 bases, with 7 bases spanning the gap. This CDR3 has 14 amino acids. The V gene's germline CDR1 is LNHDA and CDR2 SQIVND (reference sequence). The CDR3 DNA reads as TGTGCCAGTAGTATAGGCCAGAACAATCAGCCCCAGCATTTT. This codes for CASSIGQNNQPQHF.

The chain joins TRBV28 to TRBJ1-2; D is undetermined. V was pared by 6 bases and J by 5 bases, with 16 bases between. Germline CDR1 is MDHEN and CDR2 is SYDVKM. The CDR3 runs to 14 residues. The CDR3 nucleotides read TGTGCCAGCAGCTCTCCGGGCAGCGTTTATGGCTACACCTTC. It translates to CASSSPGSVYGYTF.

This clonotype has only a few counts. This chain links TRBV5-1 with TRBJ1-6; D is ambiguous. This CDR3 comprises 16 residues. CDR1 is SGHRS, CDR2 YFSETQ, per germline. The V end was cut by 0 bases, the J end by 8 bases, with 15 bases between. Here the CDR3 reads CASSLEEAIYHSPLHF. In DNA form, the CDR3 reads TGCGCCAGCAGCTTGGAGGAGGCTATTTATCATTCACCCCTCCACTTT.

The chain recombines TRBV27 with TRBJ1-1; D gene uncertain. This CDR3 contains 15 residues. CDR1 and CDR2 from the germline V gene are MNHEY and SMNVEV (reference sequence). The ends were cut back, 5 bases at V and 0 bases at J, with 13 bases in the middle. The CDR3 DNA reads as TGTGCCAGCAGTCAGACATCGCAAATGAACACTGAAGCTTTCTTT. It specifies CASSQTSQMNTEAFF.

The DNA for the CDR3 is TGCGCCAGCAGCCAAGTGGGGGTTGGAAACACCATATATTTT. Its protein is CASSQVGVGNTIYF. This chain joins TRBV4-1 and TRBJ1-3; perhaps TRBD1 as D (5 bases). Germline CDR1 and CDR2: MGHRA and YSYEKL. The CDR3 contains 14 residues. V was cut by 1 base and J by 3 bases, with 7 bases left in between.

The chain uses TRBV6-8 and TRBJ2-7; 14 bases fit TRBD2. The CDR3 has 18 residues. Germline CDR1 is MNHGY and CDR2 is SAAAGT. V was clipped by 6 bases and J by 0 bases; unmatched bases: 10. The CDR3 coding sequence is TGTGCCAGCAGAAGGGGACTAGCGGGGGTTACAAGCTCCTACGAGCAGTACTTC. Translation gives CASRRGLAGVTSSYEQYF.